A single sample gave rise to the 29 T cell receptor beta chains below, sequenced in a study of CD8 T cells in ankylosing spondylitis. TCRdb reprocessed the 5' RACE reads via MiXCR and lists one record per CDR3 protein. This table has about 120,000 distinct CDR3 sequences, about an eighth appearing once. Material for sequencing was blood, either unsorted or a sorted T cell fraction (not recorded which). These receptors originate from a female donor with ankylosing spondylitis or in good health (not recorded which).

V usage is TRBV5-4 and J usage is TRBJ2-6; a weak D match, TRBD2 (6 bases). This CDR3 has 15 residues. The V and J ends lost 2 bases and 0 bases respectively, with 6 bases between them. Per the germline V gene, CDR1 is SGHNT and CDR2 is YYREEE (reference sequence). CDR3 sequence (DNA): TGTGCCAGCAGCTTAGCGGGCTCTGGGGCCAACGTCCTGACTTTC. This gives the protein CASSLAGSGANVLTF.

This clonotype was seen a single time. The V call is TRBV19, the J call TRBJ1-2; D is ambiguous. This CDR3 comprises 14 residues. Germline assignment: CDR1 LNHDA and CDR2 SQIVND (reference sequence). V lost 6 bases, J lost 3 bases, and 14 bases lay in between. The CDR3 DNA reads as TGTGCCAGTAGGGAAAACAGAGCTGACTATGGCTACACCTTC. Translating gives CASRENRADYGYTF.

This clonotype was found many times. The chain joins TRBV20-1 to TRBJ2-1; no clear D. Trimming removed 1 base at V and 2 bases at J, with 6 bases between. CDR3 length equals 13 residues. Germline-derived CDR1 and CDR2 are DFQATT and SNEGSKA (reference sequence). This CDR3 reads CSARVRTYNEQFF. In nucleotides, the CDR3 is TGCAGTGCTAGAGTTAGGACCTACAATGAGCAGTTCTTC.

This clonotype was counted ten times or more. The chain combines TRBV3-1 with TRBJ1-2; no reliable D call. The CDR3 covers 12 residues. Per germline, CDR1 LGHDT and CDR2 YNNKEL (reference sequence). V lost 1 base, J lost 6 bases, and 6 bases lay in between. The CDR3 loop is CASSQAHHGYTF. As DNA, the CDR3 is TGTGCCAGCAGCCAAGCCCATCATGGCTACACCTTC.

This clonotype was seen a handful of times. The V and J genes are TRBV30 and TRBJ1-1; tentative D call: TRBD1 (5 bases). CDR3 length: 13 amino acids. V lost 1 base to trimming and J lost 3 bases, with 9 bases between them. Germline V gene data show CDR1 as GTSNPN and CDR2 as SVGIG (reference sequence). The CDR3 DNA reads as TGTGCCTGGAGTGGGGCCAGGGACACTGAAGCTTTCTTT. Protein product: CAWSGARDTEAFF.

As to this clonotype: A read error is possible here, since a much larger clone lies one base away. This chain connects TRBV4-2 to TRBJ1-6; weak D call: TRBD1 (6 bases). Germline values: CDR1 LGHNA, CDR2 YNFKEQ. This CDR3 has 15 amino acids. In nucleotides, the CDR3 is TGTGCCAGCAACCAAGGGGGGGCCTATAATTCACCCCTCCACTTT. This sequence encodes CASNQGGAYNSPLHF.

This clonotype was seen at least ten times. The V and J genes are TRBV10-3 and TRBJ1-4; D remains ambiguous. V gave up 2 bases and J gave up 3 bases, with 7 bases separating them. This CDR3 spans 14 amino acids. CDR1 is ENHRY and CDR2 is SYGVKD in the germline V gene. CDR3 bases: TGTGCCATCAGTGAGGGGAGAGCTAATGAAAAACTGTTTTTT. Translating gives CAISEGRANEKLFF.

This clonotype occurred many times. V and J are TRBV9 and TRBJ2-3; D might be TRBD2 (7 bases). From germline, CDR1 is SGDLS and CDR2 YYNGEE. This CDR3 is 15 amino acids long. Trimming removed 0 bases from V and 3 bases from J, with 11 bases in between. The CDR3 DNA sequence: TGTGCCAGCAGCGTAGAAGGGGGAGGGACAGATACGCAGTATTTT. Translating it yields CASSVEGGGTDTQYF. The full variable domain, completed using reference TRBV9 and TRBJ2-3, is DSGVTQTPKHLITATGQRVTLRCSPRSGDLSVYWYQQSLDQGLQFLIQYYNGEERAKGNILERFSAQQFPDLHSELNLSSLELGDSALYFCASSVEGGGTDTQYFGPGTRLTVL.

In this sample, this clonotype turned up many times. The chain has TRBV20-1 and TRBJ2-1; no definite D call. Trimming stripped 0 bases from V and 3 bases from J, with 9 bases between. The CDR3 spans 14 residues. Germline V lookup: CDR1 DFQATT, CDR2 SNEGSKA (reference sequence). DNA of the CDR3: TGCAGTGCTAGAGATCTGACACTCTACAATGAGCAGTTCTTC. This sequence encodes CSARDLTLYNEQFF.

This clonotype was seen many times. The chain has TRBV19 and TRBJ2-2, with D uncertain. The CDR3 totals 14 residues. Trimming shortened V by 0 bases and J by 1 base, and 3 bases separated the two germline ends. CDR1 is LNHDA and CDR2 is SQIVND in the germline V gene (reference sequence). CDR3 sequence reads: CASSIEGNTGELFF. The CDR3 DNA sequence: TGTGCCAGTAGTATAGAGGGGAACACCGGGGAGCTGTTTTTT.

V is TRBV7-9 and J is TRBJ2-7, with D unclear. The length of the CDR3 is 13 residues. CDR1 and CDR2 from the germline V gene are SEHNR and FQNEAQ (reference sequence). V dropped 1 base and J dropped 7 bases, with 11 bases sitting between them. The CDR3 DNA reads as TGTGCCAGCAGCTTAGAAGGATTTGGAGAGCAGTACTTC. It is translated as CASSLEGFGEQYF. The whole variable domain, filled in from reference TRBV7-9 and TRBJ2-7, reads DTGVSQNPRHKITKRGQNVTFRCDPISEHNRLYWYRQTLGQGPEFLTYFQNEAQLEKSRLLSDRFSAERPKGSFSTLEIQRTEQGDSAMYLCASSLEGFGEQYFGPGTRLTVT.

CDR3 sequence (DNA): TGCAGACAGGGACTAGCGGGAGAATGCAGGTTCTTC. Translated: CRQGLAGECRFF. This sequence joins TRBV29-1 and TRBJ2-1, with 14 bases identical to TRBD2. Germline-derived CDR1 and CDR2 are SQVTM and ANQGSEA. The CDR3 is 12 residues long.

J is TRBJ2-7 and V is TRBV19, with D possibly being TRBD1 (6 bases). Looked up from germline, CDR1 is LNHDA and CDR2 is SQIVND (reference sequence). This CDR3 comprises 13 residues. Trimming left V 4 bases short and J 4 bases short, with 11 bases between. CDR3 loop: CASSTGRGYEQYF. The CDR3 region has the DNA TGTGCCAGTAGTACCGGCAGGGGTTACGAGCAGTACTTC.

This clonotype showed up many times. The chain carries TRBV19 and TRBJ1-2; 11 bases match TRBD1. The CDR3 sequence is 15 residues long. V lost 8 bases and J lost 2; bases outside the gene matches: 7. The germline gives CDR1 LNHDA, CDR2 SQIVND (reference sequence). The CDR3 protein is CASLTRTGGNYGYTF. The CDR3 DNA follows: TGTGCCAGTTTGACCCGGACAGGGGGCAACTATGGCTACACCTTC. The full variable domain, its missing parts supplied by reference TRBV19 and TRBJ1-2, is DGGITQSPKYLFRKEGQNVTLSCEQNLNHDAMYWYRQDPGQGLRLIYYSQIVNDFQKGDIAEGYSVSREKKESFPLTVTSAQKNPTAFYLCASLTRTGGNYGYTFGSGTRLTVV.

This clonotype was detected many times. V is TRBV9 and J is TRBJ2-1; TRBD1 agrees at 8 bases. Trimming at V came to 4 bases and at J to 5 bases, leaving 8 bases not matched to a gene. The length of the CDR3 is 15 residues. Germline-derived CDR1 and CDR2 are SGDLS and YYNGEE. The CDR3 DNA sequence: TGTGCCAGCAGCCCGGACAGGGAGGCGAACAATGAGCAGTTCTTC. Encoded protein: CASSPDREANNEQFF.

This clonotype was found many times. The chain is built from TRBV14 and TRBJ2-6; D is possibly TRBD1 (6 bases). V was pared by 4 bases and J by 4 bases, with 11 bases between. This CDR3 comprises 15 residues. Germline values: CDR1 SGHDN, CDR2 FVKESK. The CDR3 here is CASSPLGTGANVLTF. CDR3 DNA sequence: TGTGCCAGCAGCCCCCTCGGGACAGGGGCCAACGTCCTGACTTTC. The full variable domain, in which reference TRBV14 and TRBJ2-6 provide the parts outside the CDR3, is EAGVTQFPSHSVIEKGQTVTLRCDPISGHDNLYWYRRVMGKEIKFLLHFVKESKQDESGMPNNRFLAERTGGTYSTLKVQPAELEDSGVYFCASSPLGTGANVLTFGAGSRLTVL.

This rearrangement joins TRBV28 to TRBJ2-6; D is undetermined. This CDR3 region has 15 residues. In germline, CDR1 is MDHEN, CDR2 SYDVKM. Trimming removed 5 bases at V and 3 bases at J, with 11 bases between. CDR3: CASSPSRFGANVLTF. Written as DNA, the CDR3 is TGTGCCAGCAGTCCGAGTAGGTTTGGGGCCAACGTCCTGACTTTC.

Worth noting for this clonotype: A much larger clone lies a single base off, so this may be a read error. This chain uses TRBV12-5 with TRBJ2-7, with 7 bases that match TRBD1. Germline assignment: CDR1 LGHNT and CDR2 FRNRAP. The V and J ends lost 0 bases and 5 bases, in that order; junction bases with no gene match: 10. The CDR3 covers 16 residues. The chain's CDR3 is CASGLVQGQEIHEQYF. The CDR3 DNA is TGTGCTAGTGGTTTGGTACAAGGACAGGAGATCCACGAGCAGTACTTC.

In its sample, this clonotype was seen once. The V call is TRBV29-1, the J call TRBJ2-5; possibly TRBD1 or TRBD2 for D (5 bases each). The germline CDR1 and CDR2 sequences are SQVTM and ANQGSEA. Trimming removed 7 bases from V and 5 bases from J, with 14 bases in between. This CDR3 contains 12 residues. The CDR3: CSALGPRETQYF. The CDR3 DNA reads TGCAGCGCCTTGGGACCGAGGGAGACCCAGTACTTC.

This clonotype was seen a handful of times. J is TRBJ1-2 and V is TRBV12-3 or TRBV12-4; D may be TRBD1 (6 bases). CDR3 length equals 14 residues. V lost 6 bases to trimming and J lost 1 base, with 12 bases between them. The CDR3 is CASSRTDLNYGYTF. CDR3 nucleotide sequence: TGTGCCAGCAGCAGGACAGACCTTAACTATGGCTACACCTTC.

This clonotype was counted between two and nine times. The chain combines TRBV7-2 with TRBJ1-6; perhaps TRBD1 as D (6 bases). CDR1 is SGHTA, CDR2 FQGNSA, per germline. This CDR3 region has 14 residues. V lost 6 bases and J 9 bases, leaving 15 bases between the germline ends. CDR3 sequence: CASRPRGGSSPLHF. The CDR3 nucleotides are TGTGCCAGCAGGCCGAGGGGGGGTAGTTCACCCCTCCACTTT.

V and J are TRBV5-1 and TRBJ2-7, with TRBD2 matching 9 bases. Germline V CDR1 and CDR2: SGHRS, YFSETQ. This CDR3 is 16 amino acids long. V shed 0 bases and J 2 bases; nucleotides not matched to a gene: 6. DNA for the CDR3: TGCGCCAGCAGCTTGGAGTGGACTAGCGAAACCTACGAGCAGTACTTC. Its protein product is CASSLEWTSETYEQYF.

This clonotype was detected many times. The V and J genes are TRBV20-1 and TRBJ2-7; 7 bases match TRBD1. This CDR3 has 14 residues. V lost 2 bases and J lost 2; bases outside the gene matches: 6. Germline assignment: CDR1 DFQATT and CDR2 SNEGSKA (reference sequence). This chain's CDR3 is CSARRQGNTYEQYF. The CDR3 DNA follows: TGCAGTGCTAGAAGACAGGGCAATACCTACGAGCAGTACTTC.

The sample holds many counts of this clonotype. CDR3 in DNA: TGCAGCGGTACAGGTACCCAAGAGACCCAGTACTTC. Encoded protein: CSGTGTQETQYF. The chain couples TRBV29-1 to TRBJ2-5; possibly TRBD1 for D (5 bases). The V gene's germline CDR1 is SQVTM and CDR2 ANQGSEA. This CDR3 is 12 amino acids long. Between the trimmed V and J ends, which lost 7 bases and 1 base, there was a span of 10 bases.

This clonotype was seen at least ten times. The chain couples TRBV20-1 to TRBJ2-7, with TRBD2 as a possible D gene (7 bases). This CDR3 contains 16 residues. Germline V lookup: CDR1 DFQATT, CDR2 SNEGSKA (reference sequence). V gave up 5 bases and J gave up 0 bases, with 20 bases separating them. CDR3 coding DNA: TGCAGTGCTGCTCGTCTCGGGGGGCCGAGCTCCTACGAGCAGTACTTC. Translation: CSAARLGGPSSYEQYF.

In its sample, this clonotype was seen many times. The chain employs TRBV6-5 and TRBJ2-7; 8 bases are shared with TRBD1. The CDR3 is 15 amino acids. Germline CDR1 reads MNHEY; CDR2 reads SVGAGI. Losses at the gene ends were 2 bases for V and 4 bases for J; bases not matched to a gene: 7. CDR3 in amino acids: CASSYTGQGAYEQYF. The CDR3 DNA sequence: TGTGCCAGCAGTTACACCGGACAGGGCGCGTACGAGCAGTACTTC.

The chain recombines TRBV18 with TRBJ2-1; a possible D gene is TRBD2 (6 bases). Germline V gives CDR1 KGHSH, CDR2 LQKENI. The CDR3 totals 15 residues. Trimming pared 2 bases from V and 7 bases from J, leaving 15 bases between. The CDR3 sequence: CASSPSSGGRNEQFF. The CDR3 DNA is TGTGCCAGCTCACCAAGTAGCGGAGGTAGGAATGAGCAGTTCTTC.

In its sample, this clonotype was seen many times. The V and J genes are TRBV25-1 and TRBJ2-3; maybe TRBD2 (6 bases). CDR3 size: 16 residues. V was shortened by 8 bases and J by 0 bases, with 18 bases between the two germline ends. From germline, CDR1 is MGHDK and CDR2 SYGVNS. CDR3 nucleotides: TGTGCCAGCTCCACCTACGGGGGAGGCAGCACAGATACGCAGTATTTT. The encoded protein is CASSTYGGGSTDTQYF.

The chain recombines TRBV21-1 with TRBJ1-1; the D call TRBD1 from the table was never checked on the DNA. TRBV21-1 is a documented pseudogene. CDR3 size: 15 residues. CDR3 amino acids: CASSSGTTMNTEAFF. CDR3 bases: TGTGCCAGCAGCAGCGGGACAACCATGAACACTGAAGCTTTCTTT.